These T cell receptor beta chains were read from a single sample in a study of beta chain features in type 1 diabetes. Here immunoSEQ multiplex PCR was the method, and the copy in TCRdb shows in-frame clones only, minus some. Altogether under 350,000 clones are present, around an eighth being singletons, with the ten largest covering more than 0.015%. Sequences were obtained from naive CD4+ T cells from blood. Source of these receptors: a man under 40 with type 1 diabetes. Each CDR3 is given with its conserved first and last residue. D genes are given only for firm matches. Expanded clones are given a class, and other clones once, few, many or no size at all.

D: NA
J: TRBJ2-3
size: few
V: TRBV5-4
CDR3: CASRFSGRATDTQYF
DNA: TGTGCCAGCAGATTTAGCGGCAGAGCGACAGATACGCAGTATTTT

D: NA
J: TRBJ2-2
size: few
V: TRBV28
CDR3: CASFPANTGELFF
DNA: TGTGCCAGCTTCCCAGCGAACACCGGGGAGCTGTTTTTT

D: TRBD1
J: TRBJ2-3
size: once
V: TRBV18
CDR3: CASSPGTGADTQYF
DNA: TGTGCCAGCTCACCCGGGACAGGGGCAGATACGCAGTATTTT

D: TRBD1
J: TRBJ2-7
size: NA
V: TRBV14
CDR3: CASSHGQDRTLGYEQYF
DNA: TGTGCCAGCAGCCACGGACAGGATCGAACTTTGGGTTACGAGCAGTACTTC

D: NA
J: TRBJ2-3
size: NA
V: TRBV7-2
CDR3: CASSFNSGPDTQYF
DNA: TGTGCCAGCAGCTTTAATTCAGGGCCAGATACGCAGTATTTT

D: TRBD2
J: TRBJ2-1
size: few
V: TRBV7-9
CDR3: CASSSDLPSGRGNEQFF
DNA: TGTGCCAGCAGCTCCGACTTGCCTAGCGGGAGGGGTAATGAGCAGTTCTTC

D: NA
J: TRBJ2-7
size: NA
V: TRBV5-4
CDR3: CASSLGGYEQYF
DNA: TGTGCCAGCAGCTTGGGAGGATACGAGCAGTACTTC

D: NA
J: TRBJ1-1
size: few
V: TRBV5-1
CDR3: CASSLDRSSTEAFF
DNA: TGCGCCAGCAGCTTGGATCGGTCGAGCACTGAAGCTTTCTTT

D: NA
J: TRBJ2-3
size: few
V: TRBV7-2
CDR3: CASSLRLLFSTDTQYF
DNA: TGTGCCAGCAGCTTAAGACTACTATTCTCCACAGATACGCAGTATTTT

D: TRBD2
J: TRBJ2-6
size: few
V: TRBV2
CDR3: CASRGTSESSGANVLTF
DNA: TGTGCCAGCAGAGGGACTAGCGAGAGCTCTGGGGCCAACGTCCTGACTTTC

D: TRBD1
J: TRBJ2-7
size: NA
V: TRBV11-3
CDR3: CASSLDGQEPNF
DNA: TGTGCCAGCAGCTTAGATGGACAGGAACCTAACTTC

D: TRBD1
J: TRBJ2-7
size: NA
V: TRBV6-5
CDR3: CASSVPGQSYEQYF
DNA: TGTGCCAGCAGTGTACCGGGACAGTCCTACGAGCAGTACTTC

D: TRBD1
J: TRBJ1-1
size: NA
V: TRBV19
CDR3: CASRIQPGGDVQTEAFF
DNA: TGTGCCAGTAGGATACAACCAGGGGGCGATGTGCAAACCGAAGCTTTCTTT

D: TRBD2
J: TRBJ2-5
size: NA
V: TRBV29-1
CDR3: CSVSDPREGEETQYF
DNA: TGCAGCGTCTCAGACCCCCGGGAGGGGGAAGAGACCCAGTACTTC

D: TRBD1
J: TRBJ1-3
size: few
V: TRBV9
CDR3: CASSAGQGNTIYF
DNA: TGTGCCAGCAGCGCGGGACAGGGAAACACCATATATTTT

D: NA
J: TRBJ1-5
size: NA
V: TRBV9
CDR3: CASSVEAGYQPQHF
DNA: TGTGCCAGCAGCGTAGAGGCAGGGTATCAGCCCCAGCATTTT

D: TRBD1
J: TRBJ2-1
size: few
V: TRBV10-3
CDR3: CAISPTGGKVNEQFF
DNA: TGTGCCATCAGTCCAACAGGGGGGAAAGTCAATGAGCAGTTCTTC

D: NA
J: TRBJ2-1
size: NA
V: TRBV5-1
CDR3: CASSFPDSYNEQFF
DNA: TGCGCCAGCAGCTTTCCAGACTCCTACAATGAGCAGTTCTTC

D: TRBD1
J: TRBJ1-2
size: NA
V: TRBV5-1
CDR3: CASSLTGQPSGGDYGYTF
DNA: TGCGCCAGCAGCTTGACGGGACAGCCCTCGGGCGGGGATTATGGCTACACCTTC

D: NA
J: TRBJ2-1
size: NA
V: TRBV2
CDR3: CASSRQRDISYNEQFF
DNA: TGTGCCAGCAGCCGTCAACGGGATATCTCCTACAATGAGCAGTTCTTC

D: NA
J: TRBJ1-2
size: NA
V: TRBV2
CDR3: CASSLEAGNYGYTF
DNA: TGTGCCAGCAGCTTGGAAGCGGGGAACTATGGCTACACCTTC

D: NA
J: TRBJ1-2
size: few
V: TRBV7-9
CDR3: CASSTGTNYGYTF
DNA: TGTGCCAGCAGCACCGGGACTAACTATGGCTACACCTTC

D: TRBD1
J: TRBJ1-1
size: NA
V: TRBV11-2
CDR3: CASSPRQGLNTEAFF
DNA: TGTGCCAGCAGCCCGCGACAGGGATTGAACACTGAAGCTTTCTTT

D: NA
J: TRBJ2-3
size: few
V: TRBV28
CDR3: CASSSPGLLGDTQYF
DNA: TGTGCCAGCAGTTCCCCAGGGTTATTAGGGGATACGCAGTATTTT

D: NA
J: TRBJ2-7
size: few
V: TRBV5-1
CDR3: CASSLGRTIHYYEQYF
DNA: TGCGCCAGCAGCTTGGGACGGACTATCCACTACTACGAGCAGTACTTC